Listed below are T cell receptor beta chains from one sample, sequenced in a study of T-cell reconstitution after alpha-beta-depleted transplantation in children. From the PCR reads, TCRdb called clonotypes with MiXCR, one entry per CDR3 protein. The data contain 330,000 or so distinct CDR3 sequences, approximately 7.3% of them seen just once; the ten biggest clones take up 9.1%. The specimen was peripheral blood, collected 360 days after TCRalphabeta/CD19-depleted stem cell transplant. These receptors were taken from a female patient aged 2-10 years who had a stem cell transplant for Fanconi anemia, so the T cells may come from the graft donor. Both conserved end residues are part of each CDR3. D genes are given only for firm matches. The listing skips clone size in some rows; elsewhere it reads once, few, many or a size class.

abundance	v_gene	d_gene	j_gene	CDR3nt	CDR3aa
many	TRBV2	-	TRBJ1-1	TGTGCCAGACAGACCGGGACGCAGGCTTTCTTT	CARQTGTQAFF
few	TRBV18	-	TRBJ2-7	TGTGCCAGCTCACCGAAGGGGTACGAGCAGTACTTC	CASSPKGYEQYF
-	TRBV9	-	TRBJ1-2	TGTGCCAGCAGCGTAGGGACCGTTCGAAAGGATGGCTACACCTTC	CASSVGTVRKDGYTF
-	TRBV4-2	-	TRBJ2-5	TGTGCCAGCGGCCCTAGGGGGGAGGACGGGACCCAGTACTTC	CASGPRGEDGTQYF
many	TRBV5-1	-	TRBJ2-3	TGCGCCAGCAGCTTTCCCCTAACTTACAGGGGAGGACACACAGATACGCAGTATTTT	CASSFPLTYRGGHTDTQYF
-	TRBV3-1	-	TRBJ2-3	TGTGCCAGCAGCCTAACCGGGACTGGGGTGATAGATACGCAGTATTTT	CASSLTGTGVIDTQYF
few	TRBV6-5	TRBD1	TRBJ1-4	TGTGCCAGCAGTTACCAGGGGGCGGGAAAACTGTTTTTT	CASSYQGAGKLFF
few	TRBV28	-	TRBJ1-2	TGTGCCAGCAGTTTAGCCTGGACAGATTCTAACTATGGCTACACCTTC	CASSLAWTDSNYGYTF
many	TRBV12-3/TRBV12-4	TRBD1	TRBJ2-3	TGTGCCAGCAGAACCGGACAGGATCTTGATACGCAGTATTTT	CASRTGQDLDTQYF
many	TRBV12-3/TRBV12-4	-	TRBJ2-2	TGTGCCAGCACCCAGGAGTTAGGCACCGGGGAGCTGTTTTTT	CASTQELGTGELFF
-	TRBV3-1	-	TRBJ2-2	TGTGCCAGCAGACTGACGAAAGGGGGAACCGGGGAGCTGTTTTTT	CASRLTKGGTGELFF
few	TRBV6-1	TRBD2	TRBJ2-2	TGTGCCACCGGAAGCGGGGTGAACACCGGGGAGCTGTTTTTT	CATGSGVNTGELFF